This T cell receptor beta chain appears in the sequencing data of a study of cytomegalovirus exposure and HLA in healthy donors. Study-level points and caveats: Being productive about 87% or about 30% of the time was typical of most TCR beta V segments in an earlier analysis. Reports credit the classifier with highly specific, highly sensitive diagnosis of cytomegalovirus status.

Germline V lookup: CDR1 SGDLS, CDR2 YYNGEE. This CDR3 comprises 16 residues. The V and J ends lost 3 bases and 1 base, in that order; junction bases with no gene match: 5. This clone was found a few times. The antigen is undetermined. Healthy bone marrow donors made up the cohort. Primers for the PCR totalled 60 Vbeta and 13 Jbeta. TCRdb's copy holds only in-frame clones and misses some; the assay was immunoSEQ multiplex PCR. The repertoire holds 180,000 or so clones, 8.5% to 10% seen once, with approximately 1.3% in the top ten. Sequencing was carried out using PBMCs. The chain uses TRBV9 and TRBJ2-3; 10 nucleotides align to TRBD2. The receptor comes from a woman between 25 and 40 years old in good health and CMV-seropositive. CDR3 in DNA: TGTGCCAGCAGCGCACGGACTAGCGGTGGCACAGATACGCAGTATTTT. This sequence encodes CASSARTSGGTDTQYF.